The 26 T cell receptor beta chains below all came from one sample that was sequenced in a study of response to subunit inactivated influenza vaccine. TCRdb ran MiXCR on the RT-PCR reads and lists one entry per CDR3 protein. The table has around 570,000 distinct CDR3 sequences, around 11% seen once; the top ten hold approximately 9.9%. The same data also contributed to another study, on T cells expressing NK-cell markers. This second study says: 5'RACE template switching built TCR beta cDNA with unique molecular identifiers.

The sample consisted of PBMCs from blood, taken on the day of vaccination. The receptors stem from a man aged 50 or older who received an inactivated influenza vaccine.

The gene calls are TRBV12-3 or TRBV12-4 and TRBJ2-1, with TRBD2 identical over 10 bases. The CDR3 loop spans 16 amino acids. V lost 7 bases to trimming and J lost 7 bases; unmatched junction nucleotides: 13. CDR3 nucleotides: TGTGCCAGCACTGGAGGGAGCGGGAGGGCCGGTAATGAGCAGTTCTTC. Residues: CASTGGSGRAGNEQFF.

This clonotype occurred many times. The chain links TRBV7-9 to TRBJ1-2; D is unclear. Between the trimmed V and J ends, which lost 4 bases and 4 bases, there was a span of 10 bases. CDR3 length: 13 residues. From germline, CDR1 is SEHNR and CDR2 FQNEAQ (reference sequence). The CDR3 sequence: CASSSTTFYGYTF. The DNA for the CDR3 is TGTGCCAGCAGCTCAACCACCTTCTATGGCTACACCTTC.

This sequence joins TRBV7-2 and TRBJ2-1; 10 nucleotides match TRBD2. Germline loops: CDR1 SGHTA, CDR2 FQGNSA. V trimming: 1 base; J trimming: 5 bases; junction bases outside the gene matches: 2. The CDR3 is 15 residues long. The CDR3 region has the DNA TGTGCCAGCAGCTTAGTAGCGGGGGGAAACAATGAGCAGTTCTTC. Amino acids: CASSLVAGGNNEQFF.

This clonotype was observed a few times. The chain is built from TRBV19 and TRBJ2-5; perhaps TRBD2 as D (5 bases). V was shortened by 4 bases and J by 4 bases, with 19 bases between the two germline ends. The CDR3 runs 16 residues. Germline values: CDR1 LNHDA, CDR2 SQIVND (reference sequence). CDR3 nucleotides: TGTGCCAGTAGTAACTTGGAGGATGGAAGCCGAGAGACCCAGTACTTC. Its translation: CASSNLEDGSRETQYF.

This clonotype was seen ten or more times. This CDR3 is CASSKDRVSYEQYF. CDR3 coding DNA: TGTGCCAGCAGCAAAGACAGGGTCTCCTACGAGCAGTACTTC. The gene calls are TRBV21-1 and TRBJ2-7; TRBD1 was called by the table and not checked on the DNA. TRBV21-1 is deemed a pseudogene. This CDR3 has 14 amino acids.

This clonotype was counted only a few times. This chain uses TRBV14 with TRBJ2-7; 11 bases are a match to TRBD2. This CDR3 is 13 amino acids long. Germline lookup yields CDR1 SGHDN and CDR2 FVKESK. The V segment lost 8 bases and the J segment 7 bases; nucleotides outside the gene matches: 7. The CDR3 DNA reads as TGTGCCAGCCCACTAGCGGGGGATAGGGAGCAGTACTTC. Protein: CASPLAGDREQYF.

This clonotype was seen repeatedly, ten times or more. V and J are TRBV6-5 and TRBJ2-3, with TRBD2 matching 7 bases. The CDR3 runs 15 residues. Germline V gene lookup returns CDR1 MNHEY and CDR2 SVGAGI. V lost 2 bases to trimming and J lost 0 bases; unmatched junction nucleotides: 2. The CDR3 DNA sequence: TGTGCCAGCAGTTACGCGGGAGCGAGCACAGATACGCAGTATTTT. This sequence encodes CASSYAGASTDTQYF.

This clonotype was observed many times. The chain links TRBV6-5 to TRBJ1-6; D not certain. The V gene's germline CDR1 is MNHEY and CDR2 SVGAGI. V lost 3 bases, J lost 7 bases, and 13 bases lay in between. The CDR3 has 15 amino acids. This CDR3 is CASSYQGFLNSPLHF. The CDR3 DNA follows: TGTGCCAGCAGTTATCAAGGGTTTCTCAATTCACCCCTCCACTTT.

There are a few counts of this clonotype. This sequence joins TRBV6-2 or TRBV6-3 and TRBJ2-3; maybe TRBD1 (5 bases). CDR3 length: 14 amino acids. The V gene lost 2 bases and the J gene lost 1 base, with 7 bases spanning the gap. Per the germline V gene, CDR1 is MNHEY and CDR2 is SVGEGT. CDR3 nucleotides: TGTGCCAGCAGTTACGGCAGGGGCACAGATACGCAGTATTTT. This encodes CASSYGRGTDTQYF.

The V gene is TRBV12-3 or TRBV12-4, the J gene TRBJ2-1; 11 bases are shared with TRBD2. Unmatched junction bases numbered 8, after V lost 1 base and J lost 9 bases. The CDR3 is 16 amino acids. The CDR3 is CASSLERVAGGGEQFF. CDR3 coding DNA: TGTGCCAGCAGTTTAGAGAGGGTAGCGGGGGGGGGTGAGCAGTTCTTC.

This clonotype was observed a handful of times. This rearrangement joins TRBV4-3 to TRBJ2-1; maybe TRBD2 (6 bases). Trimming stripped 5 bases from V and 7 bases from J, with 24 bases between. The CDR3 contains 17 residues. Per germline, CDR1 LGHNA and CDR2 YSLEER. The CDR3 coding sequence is TGCGCCAGCAGCGGAGGGTTCTTTGGAATTTTGGAGAATGAGCAGTTCTTC. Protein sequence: CASSGGFFGILENEQFF.

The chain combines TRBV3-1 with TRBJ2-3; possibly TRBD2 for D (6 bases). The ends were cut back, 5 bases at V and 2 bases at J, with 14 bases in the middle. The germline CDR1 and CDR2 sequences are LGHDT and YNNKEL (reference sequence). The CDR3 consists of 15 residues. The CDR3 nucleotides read TGTGCCAGCAGCGGGGTCGGGGGTGCCACAGATACGCAGTATTTT. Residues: CASSGVGGATDTQYF.

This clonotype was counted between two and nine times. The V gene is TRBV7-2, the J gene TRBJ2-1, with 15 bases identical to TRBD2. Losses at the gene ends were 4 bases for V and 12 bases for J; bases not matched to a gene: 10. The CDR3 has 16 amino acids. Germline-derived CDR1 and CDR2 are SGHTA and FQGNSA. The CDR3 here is CASSSGLAGGQGAQFF. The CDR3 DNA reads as TGTGCCAGCAGCTCGGGACTAGCGGGAGGCCAGGGTGCGCAGTTCTTC.

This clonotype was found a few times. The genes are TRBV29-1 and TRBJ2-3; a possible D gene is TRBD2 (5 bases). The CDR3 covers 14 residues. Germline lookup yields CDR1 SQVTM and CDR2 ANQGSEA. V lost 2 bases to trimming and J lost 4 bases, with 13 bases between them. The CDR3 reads CSVEPPGLPDTQYF. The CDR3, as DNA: TGCAGCGTTGAACCTCCTGGACTCCCAGATACGCAGTATTTT.

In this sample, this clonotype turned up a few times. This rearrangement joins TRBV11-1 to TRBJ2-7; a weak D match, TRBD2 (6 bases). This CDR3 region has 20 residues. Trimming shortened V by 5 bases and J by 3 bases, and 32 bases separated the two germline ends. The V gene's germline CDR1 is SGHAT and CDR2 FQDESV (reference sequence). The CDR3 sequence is CASSLGMRRLSPSENYEQYF. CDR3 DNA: TGTGCCAGCAGCCTAGGAATGAGGCGGCTTAGTCCTAGCGAGAACTACGAGCAGTACTTC.

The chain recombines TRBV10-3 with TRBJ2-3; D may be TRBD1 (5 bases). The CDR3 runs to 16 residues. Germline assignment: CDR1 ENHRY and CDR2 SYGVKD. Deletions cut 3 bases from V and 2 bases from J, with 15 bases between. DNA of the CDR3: TGTGCCATCAGTGAAGGGGTTAGTTTGTTCACAGATACGCAGTATTTT. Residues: CAISEGVSLFTDTQYF.

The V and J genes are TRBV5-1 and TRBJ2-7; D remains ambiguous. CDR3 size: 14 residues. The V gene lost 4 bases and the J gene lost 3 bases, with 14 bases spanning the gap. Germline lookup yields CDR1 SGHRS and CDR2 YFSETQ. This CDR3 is CASSPGDLLYEQYF. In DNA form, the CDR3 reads TGCGCCAGCAGCCCAGGAGATCTCCTCTACGAGCAGTACTTC.

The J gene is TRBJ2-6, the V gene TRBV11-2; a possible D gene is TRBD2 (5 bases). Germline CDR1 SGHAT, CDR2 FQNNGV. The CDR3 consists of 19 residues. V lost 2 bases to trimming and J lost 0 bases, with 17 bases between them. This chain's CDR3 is CASSLLSPADPSGANVLTF. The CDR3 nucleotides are TGTGCCAGCAGCTTACTGTCGCCAGCGGACCCCTCTGGGGCCAACGTCCTGACTTTC.

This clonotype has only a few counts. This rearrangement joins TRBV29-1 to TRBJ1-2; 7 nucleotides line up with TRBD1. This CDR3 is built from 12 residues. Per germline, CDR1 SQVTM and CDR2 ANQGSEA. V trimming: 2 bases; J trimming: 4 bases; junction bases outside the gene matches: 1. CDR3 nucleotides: TGCAGCGTTGAACAGGGGGTCTATGGCTACACCTTC. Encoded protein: CSVEQGVYGYTF.

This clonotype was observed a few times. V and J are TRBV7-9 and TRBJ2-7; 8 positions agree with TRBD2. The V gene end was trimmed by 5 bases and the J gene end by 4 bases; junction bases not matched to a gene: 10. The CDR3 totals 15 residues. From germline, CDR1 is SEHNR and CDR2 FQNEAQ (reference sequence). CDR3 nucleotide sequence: TGTGCCAGCAGCGAAGAGGGACTAGGTGTTTACGAGCAGTACTTC. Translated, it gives CASSEEGLGVYEQYF.

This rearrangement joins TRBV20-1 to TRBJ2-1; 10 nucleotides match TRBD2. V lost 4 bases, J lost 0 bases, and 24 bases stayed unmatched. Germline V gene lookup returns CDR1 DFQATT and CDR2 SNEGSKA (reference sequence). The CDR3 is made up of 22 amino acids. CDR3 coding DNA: TGCAGTGCTAAATCGGGTAGACGGACTAGCGGTTTTCCTTCGAGCTCCTACAATGAGCAGTTCTTC. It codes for CSAKSGRRTSGFPSSSYNEQFF.

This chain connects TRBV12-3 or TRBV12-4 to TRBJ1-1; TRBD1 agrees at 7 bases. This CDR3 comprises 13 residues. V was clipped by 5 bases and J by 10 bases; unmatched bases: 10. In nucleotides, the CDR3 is TGTGCCAGCAGTCGAGGGGCAGGGGGAAGAGCTTTCTTT. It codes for CASSRGAGGRAFF.

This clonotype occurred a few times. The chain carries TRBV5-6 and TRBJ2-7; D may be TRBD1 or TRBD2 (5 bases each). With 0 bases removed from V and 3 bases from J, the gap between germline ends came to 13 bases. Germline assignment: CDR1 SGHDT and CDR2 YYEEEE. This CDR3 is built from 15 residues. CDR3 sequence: CASSLVFAGSYEQYF. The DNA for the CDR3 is TGTGCCAGCAGCTTGGTCTTCGCAGGGAGCTACGAGCAGTACTTC.

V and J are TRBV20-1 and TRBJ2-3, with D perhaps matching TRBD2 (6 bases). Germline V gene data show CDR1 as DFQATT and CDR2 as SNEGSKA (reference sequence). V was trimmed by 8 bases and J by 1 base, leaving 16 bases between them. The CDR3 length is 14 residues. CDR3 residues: CSSQKRAGTDTQYF. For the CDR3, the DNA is TGCAGTAGCCAGAAGCGGGCTGGCACAGATACGCAGTATTTT.

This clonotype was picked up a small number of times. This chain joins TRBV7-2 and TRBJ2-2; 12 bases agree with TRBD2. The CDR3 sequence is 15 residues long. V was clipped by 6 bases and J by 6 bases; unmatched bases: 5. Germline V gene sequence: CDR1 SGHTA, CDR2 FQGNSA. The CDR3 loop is CASSRTSGVAGELFF. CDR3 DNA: TGTGCCAGCAGTCGGACTAGCGGGGTTGCCGGGGAGCTGTTTTTT.

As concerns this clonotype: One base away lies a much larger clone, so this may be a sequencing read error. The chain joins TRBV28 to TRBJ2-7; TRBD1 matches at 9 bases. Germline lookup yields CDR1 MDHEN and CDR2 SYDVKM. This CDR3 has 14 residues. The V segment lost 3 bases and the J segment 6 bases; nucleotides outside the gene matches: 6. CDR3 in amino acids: CASSLPGQGFEQYF. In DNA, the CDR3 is TGTGCCAGCAGTTTGCCGGGACAGGGCTTCGAGCAGTACTTC.